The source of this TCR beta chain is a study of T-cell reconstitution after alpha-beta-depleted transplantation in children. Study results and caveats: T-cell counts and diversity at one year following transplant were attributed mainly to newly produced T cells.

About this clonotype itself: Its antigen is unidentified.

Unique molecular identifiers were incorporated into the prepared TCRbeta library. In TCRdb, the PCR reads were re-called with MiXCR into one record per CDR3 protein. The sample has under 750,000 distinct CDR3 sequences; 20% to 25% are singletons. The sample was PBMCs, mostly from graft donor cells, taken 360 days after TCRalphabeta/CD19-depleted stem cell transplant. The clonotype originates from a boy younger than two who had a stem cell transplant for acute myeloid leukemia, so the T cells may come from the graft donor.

Here the CDR3 reads CASSLGQVAKNIQYF. CDR3 DNA sequence: TGCGCCAGCAGCTTAGGACAGGTAGCCAAAAACATTCAGTACTTC. The gene calls are TRBV5-1 and TRBJ2-4; TRBD1 agrees at 7 bases. J gave up 0 bases and V 2 bases, and 2 bases lay outside the gene matches. The CDR3 length is 15 residues. Germline V gene lookup returns CDR1 SGHRS and CDR2 YFSETQ.